This TCR beta chain was obtained from a study of radiotherapy plus CTLA-4 blockade in lung cancer. Study-wide background: Disease control was seen in 31% of patients, objective responses in approximately 19%.

TCRdb's copy holds only in-frame clones and misses some; the assay was immunoSEQ multiplex PCR. The sample yields 27,000 or so clones, around 79% seen once. Receiving focal radiation plus CTLA-4 blockade with ipilimumab were patients who had chemo-refractory metastatic non-small-cell lung cancer. The germline gives CDR1 MDHEN, CDR2 SYDVKM. This CDR3 has 15 residues. The V segment lost 5 bases and the J segment 5 bases; nucleotides outside the gene matches: 7. Turning to this clone: Its antigen is not known.

Study outcomes and limitations: TCR clones from tumors expanded in blood after radiotherapy plus ipilimumab. Together with interferon-beta, which increased in serum after radiation, early dynamic changes in blood T cell clones were reportedly the best predictors of response.

The specimen comprised peripheral blood, sampled from a patient treated with radiotherapy plus ipilimumab. This chain joins TRBV28 and TRBJ2-7, with TRBD1 matching over 12 bases. This sequence originates from a human donor with non-small cell lung cancer that progressed on radiotherapy plus ipilimumab. The CDR3 coding sequence is TGTGCCAGCAGTCCAGGGACAGGGGGCATCGACGAGCAGTACTTC. This encodes CASSPGTGGIDEQYF. Variable domain in full (rest from reference TRBV28 and TRBJ2-7): DVKVTQSSRYLVKRTGEKVFLECVQDMDHENMFWYRQDPGLGLRLIYFSYDVKMKEKGDIPEGYSVSREKKERFSLILESASTNQTSMYLCASSPGTGGIDEQYFGPGTRLTVT.